A single sample gave rise to the 18 T cell receptor beta chains below, sequenced in a study of blood T cell repertoires in COVID-19. TCRdb's copy holds only in-frame clones and misses some; the assay was immunoSEQ multiplex PCR. Among 35,000 to 50,000 clones, approximately 91% were seen once, and the ten largest hold approximately 15%. The sequenced sample consisted of peripheral blood. The receptors shown here come from a young woman in a cohort sampled during active COVID-19.

The V and J genes are TRBV11-2 and TRBJ2-1; 11 bases agree with TRBD2. With V trimmed by 4 bases and J by 8 bases, 16 bases remained unmatched. The CDR3 spans 18 residues. The germline V gene encodes CDR1 SGHAT and CDR2 FQNNGV. This CDR3 reads CASSWTPIAGGPEDEQFF. CDR3 coding DNA: TGTGCCAGCAGCTGGACACCTATAGCGGGAGGGCCAGAGGATGAGCAGTTCTTC.

The chain combines TRBV7-2 with TRBJ2-7; TRBD2 is a possible D gene (5 bases). Deletions cut 2 bases from V and 0 bases from J, with 8 bases between. From germline, CDR1 is SGHTA and CDR2 FQGNSA. The CDR3 runs 14 residues. The CDR3 reads CASSLSGSSYEQYF. In DNA, the CDR3 is TGTGCCAGCAGCTTATCGGGAAGCTCCTACGAGCAGTACTTC.

The chain links TRBV4-2 to TRBJ2-2; 7 nucleotides agree with TRBD2. V dropped 0 bases and J dropped 5; count of bases not matched to a gene: 9. There are 17 residues in the CDR3. CDR1 LGHNA and CDR2 YNFKEQ come from the germline V gene. CDR3 sequence reads: CASSQDPTRAGTGELFF. The CDR3 bases are TGTGCCAGCAGCCAAGATCCAACTAGAGCGGGAACCGGGGAGCTGTTTTTT.

The rearrangement links TRBV3-1 (or the pseudogene TRBV3-2) to TRBJ2-7; tentatively, D is TRBD1 (6 bases). With 0 bases removed from V and 1 base from J, the gap between germline ends came to 10 bases. The CDR3 loop spans 15 amino acids. Germline lookup yields CDR1 LGHDT and CDR2 YNNKEL (reference sequence). In nucleotides, the CDR3 is TGTGCCAGCAGCCAAGATTGGGACACTTCCTACGAGCAGTACTTC. Protein sequence: CASSQDWDTSYEQYF.

The genes are TRBV9 and TRBJ2-2, with TRBD2 matching over 7 bases. CDR3 length: 17 residues. Germline CDR1 is SGDLS and CDR2 is YYNGEE. The V and J ends lost 1 base and 1 base, in that order; junction bases with no gene match: 7. As DNA, the CDR3 is TGTGCCAGCAGCGTACCGGATCGGGGGGAGAACACCGGGGAGCTGTTTTTT. Translation gives CASSVPDRGENTGELFF.

This chain connects TRBV5-1 to TRBJ2-5; a possible D gene is TRBD1 (5 bases). Per the germline V gene, CDR1 is SGHRS and CDR2 is YFSETQ. The V gene lost 2 bases and the J gene lost 5 bases, with 10 bases spanning the gap. CDR3 length: 13 amino acids. The CDR3 sequence: CASSFQKGETQYF. DNA of the CDR3: TGCGCCAGCAGCTTTCAGAAGGGGGAGACCCAGTACTTC.

The table lists this clone with a count of one. CDR3 DNA: TGTGCCAGCAGAACTGCGACAGGGCGGGTTCAGCCCCAGCATTTT. This codes for CASRTATGRVQPQHF. The chain combines TRBV2 with TRBJ1-5, with 7 bases identical to TRBD1. After removal of 6 bases from V and 6 bases from J, the junction contained 11 bases not matched to a gene. Germline CDR1 reads SNHLY; CDR2 reads FYNNEI. The CDR3 sequence is 15 residues long.

The gene calls are TRBV10-3 and TRBJ1-4; D not certain. The length of the CDR3 is 15 residues. The germline V gene encodes CDR1 ENHRY and CDR2 SYGVKD. V dropped 8 bases and J dropped 8 bases, with 21 bases sitting between them. CDR3 nucleotides: TGTGCCATCTCAAACGAAGGCGGGCCGGGGGAAAAACTGTTTTTT. Its translation: CAISNEGGPGEKLFF.

The chain is built from TRBV27 and TRBJ2-7; D call uncertain. In germline, CDR1 is MNHEY, CDR2 SMNVEV (reference sequence). V dropped 3 bases and J dropped 2 bases, with 8 bases sitting between them. The CDR3 covers 13 residues. The CDR3 here is CASSLRDTYEQYF. The CDR3 region has the DNA TGTGCCAGCAGTTTGAGAGACACCTACGAGCAGTACTTC.

V usage is TRBV19 and J usage is TRBJ2-7; 8 positions match TRBD1. Germline assignment: CDR1 LNHDA and CDR2 SQIVND (reference sequence). V was pared by 4 bases and J by 2 bases, with 7 bases of the junction left unmatched. The CDR3 contains 15 residues. CDR3 nucleotides: TGTGCCAGTAGTACAACAGGGGGTGCCGCCTACGAGCAGTACTTC. Amino acids: CASSTTGGAAYEQYF.

The chain carries TRBV7-3 and TRBJ2-2; 9 bases map to TRBD1. The CDR3 loop spans 17 amino acids. CDR1 and CDR2 (germline): SGHTA, FQGTGA. Trimming at V came to 5 bases and at J to 5 bases, leaving 12 bases not matched to a gene. CDR3 loop: CASSPKSGTGRTGELFF. The CDR3 DNA sequence: TGTGCCAGCAGCCCTAAGTCCGGGACAGGGCGTACCGGGGAGCTGTTTTTT.

J is TRBJ2-7 and V is TRBV28; TRBD1 agrees at 7 bases. Looked up from germline, CDR1 is MDHEN and CDR2 is SYDVKM. This CDR3 is built from 13 residues. With V trimmed by 6 bases and J by 2 bases, 4 bases remained unmatched. In nucleotides, the CDR3 is TGTGCCAGCAGGGGACAGAGCGCCTACGAGCAGTACTTC. Its translation is CASRGQSAYEQYF. The full variable domain, rest sourced from reference TRBV28 and TRBJ2-7, is DVKVTQSSRYLVKRTGEKVFLECVQDMDHENMFWYRQDPGLGLRLIYFSYDVKMKEKGDIPEGYSVSREKKERFSLILESASTNQTSMYLCASRGQSAYEQYFGPGTRLTVT.

The chain employs TRBV27 and TRBJ2-3; 10 bases map to TRBD2. J was trimmed by 1 base and V by 5 bases; bases with no gene match: 6. The CDR3 is 16 residues long. The germline V gene encodes CDR1 MNHEY and CDR2 SMNVEV (reference sequence). CDR3 in amino acids: CASSTPSGRGTDTQYF. Here the CDR3 DNA reads TGTGCCAGCAGTACTCCTAGCGGGAGAGGCACAGATACGCAGTATTTT.

The chain recombines TRBV30 with TRBJ1-3; D call uncertain. The CDR3 has 12 residues. Trimming shortened V by 6 bases and J by 4 bases, and 10 bases separated the two germline ends. CDR1 and CDR2 from the germline V gene are GTSNPN and SVGIG (reference sequence). The CDR3 DNA sequence: TGTGCCTGCGACTCGCCCGGAAACACCATATATTTT. Translated, it gives CACDSPGNTIYF.

The chain couples TRBV5-1 to TRBJ2-7; possible D gene TRBD1, 6 bases. From germline, CDR1 is SGHRS and CDR2 YFSETQ. The CDR3 length is 15 residues. V gave up 0 bases and J gave up 1 base, with 11 bases separating them. The chain's CDR3 is CASSLGTGLSYEQYF. The CDR3 DNA is TGCGCCAGCAGCTTGGGAACAGGGCTGTCCTACGAGCAGTACTTC.

The sample holds one count of this clone. The V and J genes are TRBV7-9 and TRBJ1-2, with a tentative D call TRBD1 (6 bases). The CDR3 sequence is 16 residues long. Germline lookup yields CDR1 SEHNR and CDR2 FQNEAQ (reference sequence). The V and J ends lost 0 bases and 4 bases respectively, with 15 bases between them. This chain's CDR3 is CASSLAPGAPFYGYTF. CDR3 coding DNA: TGTGCCAGCAGCTTAGCGCCAGGGGCCCCCTTCTATGGCTACACCTTC.

In nucleotides, the CDR3 is TGTGCCAGTAGTGCGACCGGGACAGGGTACGAGCAGTACTTC. Protein: CASSATGTGYEQYF. The chain couples TRBV19 to TRBJ2-7; 9 bases are a match to TRBD1. After removal of 5 bases from V and 4 bases from J, the junction contained 6 bases not matched to a gene. In germline, CDR1 is LNHDA, CDR2 SQIVND (reference sequence). This CDR3 comprises 14 residues.

CDR3 in DNA: TGCAGCGGTTACGCTGAAGGGGAGGGTGAAAAACTGTTTTTT. Translation: CSGYAEGEGEKLFF. V usage is TRBV29-1 and J usage is TRBJ1-4, with a tentative D call TRBD1 (5 bases). The CDR3 is 14 amino acids. Trimming shortened V by 7 bases and J by 7 bases, and 19 bases separated the two germline ends. Germline V gives CDR1 SQVTM, CDR2 ANQGSEA.